A selection of T cell receptor beta chains follows, all from one sample in a study of somatic mutations in cytotoxic T cells in rheumatoid arthritis. Using immunoSEQ multiplex PCR, the repertoire was profiled, and TCRdb retains in-frame clones only, with some absent. The sample carries 19,000 or so clones, roughly 80% recorded once. Sequencing input: CD8+ T cells sorted from blood. These receptors were obtained from a woman aged 60-75 years in good health. CDR3s leave out the opening cysteine and the closing phenylalanine or tryptophan.

v_call	j_call	cdr3_aa
TRBV9	TRBJ2-2	ASSVDAVTRGTGELF
TRBV19	TRBJ2-7	ASSIDGNRVYEQY
TRBV10-1	TRBJ2-2	ASSEVNTGELF
TRBV5-1	TRBJ1-1	ASSPRDGNTEAF
TRBV27	TRBJ2-2	ASSVLGTGELF
TRBV2	TRBJ1-2	ASSGSPSPTPLPLVCA
TRBV15	TRBJ1-4	ATSTGQGAEKLF
TRBV7-9	TRBJ2-1	ASSLSESSYNEQF
TRBV27	TRBJ1-2	ASSLMGSNYGYT
TRBV12-2	TRBJ1-5	ASRPTRDSHSNQPQH
TRBV6-6	TRBJ1-2	ASSYLTGYGYT
TRBV19	TRBJ1-1	ASSSRGLNTEAF
TRBV7-2	TRBJ1-1	ASSLVLGTEAF
TRBV7-9	TRBJ2-7	ASSSVWSSYEQY
TRBV25-1	TRBJ2-7	ASSDIGLDYEQY
TRBV11-2	TRBJ2-7	ASSPTGYSYEQY
TRBV5-5	TRBJ1-5	ASSLKGLDQPQH